These 27 T cell receptor beta chains were all obtained from the same sample, sequenced in a study of PD-1 blockade in classical Hodgkin lymphoma. Clones were read by immunoSEQ multiplex PCR, and TCRdb kept only the in-frame ones, dropping some. Of roughly 150,000 clones in the sample, nearly 80% were seen once. All patients experienced relapse after autologous stem cell transplantation, and brentuximab vedotin exposure was variable. The sequencing here drew on peripheral blood mononuclear cells (PBMCs), taken before the second cycle of nivolumab. These receptors were taken from a human donor with classical Hodgkin lymphoma.

This chain uses TRBV5-6 with TRBJ2-3; 10 nucleotides agree with TRBD1. V dropped 0 bases and J dropped 5; count of bases not matched to a gene: 6. CDR1 and CDR2 from the germline V gene are SGHDT and YYEEEE. The CDR3 runs 16 residues. CDR3 in DNA: TGTGCCAGCAGCTTGGTAGGACAGGGGGAGGGAGATACGCAGTATTTT. The encoded protein is CASSLVGQGEGDTQYF.

V gene TRBV7-3 combines with J gene TRBJ2-4; 9 bases agree with TRBD1. This CDR3 has 18 amino acids. The germline V gene has CDR1 SGHTA and CDR2 FQGTGA. V was clipped by 5 bases and J by 1 base; unmatched bases: 12. The chain's CDR3 is CASSAGQGRTWAKNIQYF. The CDR3 DNA sequence: TGTGCCAGCAGCGCCGGACAGGGGCGGACCTGGGCCAAAAACATTCAGTACTTC.

The CDR3 region has the DNA TGTGCCAGCGTCCGGAGCGCTGGCGCAGATACGCAGTATTTT. This codes for CASVRSAGADTQYF. V and J are TRBV21-1 and TRBJ2-3; TRBD2 is the table's D call and was not checked against the DNA. TRBV21-1 is an annotated pseudogene. The CDR3 totals 14 residues.

The rearrangement joins TRBV7-9 to TRBJ1-2; D is unclear. Germline CDR1 and CDR2: SEHNR and FQNEAQ (reference sequence). The CDR3 consists of 13 residues. The germline V and J ends were trimmed by 8 bases and 3 bases, with 13 bases remaining between them. The CDR3 loop reads CASGLGRDYGYTF. DNA of the CDR3: TGTGCCAGCGGACTAGGGAGGGACTATGGCTACACCTTC.

V is TRBV27 and J is TRBJ1-4; TRBD1 agrees at 9 bases. The CDR3 consists of 13 residues. CDR1 and CDR2 from the germline V gene are MNHEY and SMNVEV (reference sequence). The junction had 4 bases not matched to a gene; V was cut back by 6 bases and J by 8 bases. The CDR3 coding sequence is TGTGCCAGCAGACGACAGGGGGAGGAAAAACTGTTTTTT. Amino acid sequence: CASRRQGEEKLFF.

This chain uses TRBV6-5 with TRBJ1-5, with TRBD1 as a possible D gene (5 bases). Germline CDR1 and CDR2: MNHEY and SVGAGI. The CDR3 covers 14 residues. V was clipped by 5 bases and J by 3 bases, with 11 bases between them. The CDR3 DNA follows: TGTGCCAGCAGTCACAGACAGTACAATCAGCCCCAGCATTTT. Amino acids: CASSHRQYNQPQHF.

The chain links TRBV18 to TRBJ2-1; the D gene is possibly TRBD2 (6 bases). Germline CDR1 reads KGHSH; CDR2 reads LQKENI. V was clipped by 3 bases and J by 8 bases, with 11 bases between them. This CDR3 has 13 residues. CDR3 DNA sequence: TGTGCCAGCTCACCGACTAGTAACTATGAGCAGTTCTTC. Its translation: CASSPTSNYEQFF.

V usage is TRBV6-6 and J usage is TRBJ2-5, with D possibly matching TRBD2 (5 bases). The V end lost 5 bases, the J end lost 2 bases, and 9 bases lay between the germline ends. The germline gives CDR1 MNHNY, CDR2 SVGAGI (reference sequence). This CDR3 comprises 13 residues. The CDR3 coding sequence is TGTGCCAGCAGTCCCACGGGGCAAGAGACCCAGTACTTC. Translated, it gives CASSPTGQETQYF.

The genes are TRBV10-3 and TRBJ1-1; tentatively, D is TRBD1 (6 bases). Germline CDR1 is ENHRY and CDR2 is SYGVKD. V was pared by 6 bases and J by 0 bases, with 14 bases between. The CDR3 has 15 amino acids. This CDR3 reads CAISAPGGLNTEAFF. CDR3 nucleotide sequence: TGTGCCATCAGCGCACCGGGGGGCCTGAACACTGAAGCTTTCTTT.

This clone was seen once. The genes are TRBV6-1 and TRBJ2-2; unclear D gene. V was pared by 8 bases and J by 1 base, with 8 bases between. This CDR3 has 13 residues. Germline assignment: CDR1 MNHNS and CDR2 SASEGT. In nucleotides, the CDR3 is TGTGCCAGCCGGACCGAGAACACCGGGGAGCTGTTTTTT. The encoded protein is CASRTENTGELFF.

The chain carries TRBV10-3 and TRBJ1-2, with 11 bases identical to TRBD1. CDR3 length equals 14 residues. CDR1 ENHRY and CDR2 SYGVKD come from the germline V gene. V lost 0 bases to trimming and J lost 6 bases; unmatched junction nucleotides: 0. CDR3: CAISESDRGHGYTF. The CDR3 DNA reads as TGTGCCATCAGTGAGTCGGACAGGGGGCATGGCTACACCTTC.

This clone was recorded only once. In DNA, the CDR3 is TGCAGCGTACGAGCTCCCGGGGTACAGGAATACGAGCAGTACTTC. Its protein is CSVRAPGVQEYEQYF. V and J are TRBV29-1 and TRBJ2-7, with D perhaps TRBD1 or TRBD2 (5 bases each). Deletions cut 6 bases from V and 4 bases from J, with 22 bases between. Germline V gene data show CDR1 as SQVTM and CDR2 as ANQGSEA. This CDR3 is built from 15 residues.

V is TRBV29-1 and J is TRBJ1-2; no clear D. V lost 4 bases to trimming and J lost 8 bases, with 20 bases between them. The germline V gene has CDR1 SQVTM and CDR2 ANQGSEA. This CDR3 is 14 amino acids long. The CDR3 DNA sequence: TGCAGCGTTGGACCCTCCTGGGCCCGAGGGGGCTACACCTTC. This codes for CSVGPSWARGGYTF.

This chain links TRBV7-6 with TRBJ1-3; weak D call: TRBD1 (5 bases). V was cut by 8 bases and J by 0 bases, with 14 bases left in between. The CDR3 has 15 amino acids. Germline-derived CDR1 and CDR2 are SGHVS and FNYEAQ. DNA for the CDR3: TGTGCCAGCCGCCCAGGGAAGATCTCTGGAAACACCATATATTTT. It translates to CASRPGKISGNTIYF.

The chain employs TRBV10-3 and TRBJ2-1; D gene ambiguous. CDR1 is ENHRY and CDR2 is SYGVKD in the germline V gene. The CDR3 runs to 11 residues. Deletions cut 4 bases from V and 9 bases from J, with 7 bases between. This chain's CDR3 is CAISAEGEQFF. Here the CDR3 DNA reads TGTGCCATCAGTGCTGAAGGTGAGCAGTTCTTC.

The chain uses TRBV7-9 and TRBJ2-7; D ambiguous. Per the germline V gene, CDR1 is SEHNR and CDR2 is FQNEAQ (reference sequence). V lost 1 base and J lost 7, with 11 bases in between. This CDR3 region has 13 residues. The CDR3 region is CASSLGSPKEQYF. The CDR3 DNA sequence: TGTGCCAGCAGCTTAGGGAGCCCTAAGGAGCAGTACTTC. The full variable domain, with the rest looked up from reference TRBV7-9 and TRBJ2-7, is DTGVSQNPRHKITKRGQNVTFRCDPISEHNRLYWYRQTLGQGPEFLTYFQNEAQLEKSRLLSDRFSAERPKGSFSTLEIQRTEQGDSAMYLCASSLGSPKEQYFGPGTRLTVT.

The chain employs TRBV5-1 and TRBJ2-5; maybe TRBD1 (6 bases). The J call may be mistaken, given a closer DNA end match to TRBJ2-7. Germline-derived CDR1 and CDR2 are SGHRS and YFSETQ. The CDR3 extends over 15 amino acids. The DNA of the CDR3 is TGCGCCAGCAGCTTGACAGGGAGAGTTAGCTACGAGCAGTACTTC. It is translated as CASSLTGRVSYEQYF.

The chain couples TRBV29-1 to TRBJ2-1, with D possibly TRBD2 on 5 matching bases. Germline CDR1 is SQVTM and CDR2 is ANQGSEA. V was pared by 4 bases and J by 0 bases, with 7 bases between. The CDR3 runs to 13 residues. The CDR3 sequence is CSVGRSSYNEQFF. The CDR3 coding sequence is TGCAGCGTTGGGAGGAGCTCCTACAATGAGCAGTTCTTC.

V and J are TRBV7-9 and TRBJ1-2; no reliable D call. V lost 5 bases and J 4 bases, leaving 17 bases between the germline ends. This CDR3 is 15 amino acids long. Looked up from germline, CDR1 is SEHNR and CDR2 is FQNEAQ (reference sequence). This CDR3 is CASSQEASGIYGYTF. Here the CDR3 DNA reads TGTGCCAGCAGCCAAGAGGCTTCAGGAATCTATGGCTACACCTTC. The complete variable domain, with remaining parts taken from reference TRBV7-9 and TRBJ1-2, reads DTGVSQNPRHKITKRGQNVTFRCDPISEHNRLYWYRQTLGQGPEFLTYFQNEAQLEKSRLLSDRFSAERPKGSFSTLEIQRTEQGDSAMYLCASSQEASGIYGYTFGSGTRLTVV.

Here the CDR3 reads CASSLPTGELFF. The CDR3 DNA reads as TGTGCCAGCAGCTTACCCACCGGGGAGCTGTTTTTT. The gene calls are TRBV7-9 and TRBJ2-2; D call uncertain. Germline V gives CDR1 SEHNR, CDR2 FQNEAQ (reference sequence). This CDR3 comprises 12 residues. V lost 2 bases, J lost 4 bases, and 2 bases lay in between.

The V call is TRBV7-9, the J call TRBJ2-3; 7 positions agree with TRBD1. Looked up from germline, CDR1 is SEHNR and CDR2 is FQNEAQ (reference sequence). This CDR3 comprises 18 residues. V lost 5 bases and J lost 0; bases outside the gene matches: 14. CDR3 DNA: TGTGCCAGCAGCCGACGAAAGTCGGGACAGCGTAGCACAGATACGCAGTATTTT. Translating gives CASSRRKSGQRSTDTQYF. The variable domain in full, completed from reference TRBV7-9 and TRBJ2-3, reads DTGVSQNPRHKITKRGQNVTFRCDPISEHNRLYWYRQTLGQGPEFLTYFQNEAQLEKSRLLSDRFSAERPKGSFSTLEIQRTEQGDSAMYLCASSRRKSGQRSTDTQYFGPGTRLTVL.

The rearrangement links TRBV10-3 to TRBJ1-3; possible D gene TRBD1, 5 bases. With 6 bases removed from V and 0 bases from J, the gap between germline ends came to 15 bases. The germline gives CDR1 ENHRY, CDR2 SYGVKD. The CDR3 is 16 residues long. The CDR3 spells CAIRGSGATSGNTIYF. The CDR3 DNA reads TGTGCCATCAGGGGCTCCGGGGCCACCTCTGGAAACACCATATATTTT.

The chain links TRBV2 to TRBJ1-5, with a possible D match to TRBD1 (6 bases). The CDR3 is 15 residues long. Trimming took 5 bases from V and 6 from J, leaving 17 bases between them. Germline CDR1 is SNHLY and CDR2 is FYNNEI. The chain's CDR3 is CASSTTGIYLQPQHF. CDR3 nucleotide sequence: TGTGCCAGCAGTACTACAGGGATCTATCTTCAGCCCCAGCATTTT.

The V gene is TRBV2, the J gene TRBJ2-3; the D gene could be TRBD1 or TRBD2 (5 bases each). The V end lost 6 bases, the J end lost 5 bases, and 6 bases lay between the germline ends. This CDR3 spans 11 amino acids. CDR1 and CDR2 from the germline V gene are SNHLY and FYNNEI. CDR3 DNA sequence: TGTGCCAGCAGGGGGGTAGATACGCAGTATTTT. It codes for CASRGVDTQYF.

The V call is TRBV18, the J call TRBJ2-5, with 7 bases identical to TRBD1. The CDR3 runs to 16 residues. Per the germline V gene, CDR1 is KGHSH and CDR2 is LQKENI. V was clipped by 0 bases and J by 1 base; unmatched bases: 5. The CDR3 loop is CASSPPSSGGQETQYF. CDR3 sequence (DNA): TGTGCCAGCTCACCACCGTCGTCAGGGGGCCAAGAGACCCAGTACTTC.

The genes are TRBV7-3 and TRBJ2-2; 7 positions agree with TRBD2. The CDR3 has 15 residues. Germline trimming cut 5 bases from V and 1 base from J; bases unmatched to any gene: 4. CDR1 and CDR2 (germline): SGHTA, FQGTGA. The CDR3 here is CASSLLARNTGELFF. The DNA of the CDR3 is TGTGCCAGCAGCCTACTAGCGAGGAACACCGGGGAGCTGTTTTTT. The full variable domain, in which reference TRBV7-3 and TRBJ2-2 provide the parts outside the CDR3, is GAGVSQTPSNKVTEKGKYVELRCDPISGHTALYWYRQSLGQGPEFLIYFQGTGAADDSGLPNDRFFAVRPEGSVSTLKIQRTERGDSAVYLCASSLLARNTGELFFGEGSRLTVL.

The V call is TRBV28, the J call TRBJ2-7, with 7 bases that match TRBD2. CDR3 size: 13 residues. V lost 2 bases, J lost 6 bases, and 4 bases stayed unmatched. Germline CDR1 reads MDHEN; CDR2 reads SYDVKM. This CDR3 is CASSLIRGVEQYF. CDR3 DNA: TGTGCCAGCAGTTTAATCCGGGGGGTCGAGCAGTACTTC.